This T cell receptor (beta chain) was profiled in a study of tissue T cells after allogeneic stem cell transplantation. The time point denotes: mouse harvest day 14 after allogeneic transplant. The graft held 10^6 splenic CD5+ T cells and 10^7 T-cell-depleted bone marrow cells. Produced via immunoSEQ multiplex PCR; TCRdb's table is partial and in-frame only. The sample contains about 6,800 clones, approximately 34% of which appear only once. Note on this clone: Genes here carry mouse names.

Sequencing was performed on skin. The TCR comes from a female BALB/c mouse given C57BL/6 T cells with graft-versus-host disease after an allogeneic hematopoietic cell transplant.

The CDR3 DNA, read in part, is TGCACCTGCAGTGCAGGGACTTTCCAAGACACCCAGTAC. As protein: CTCSAGTFQDTQY. In full, the CDR3 is CTCSAGTFQDTQYF. The genes are TRBV1 and TRBJ2-5, with D tentatively TRBD2 (5 bases). Read data end 1 residue before the CDR3 end; the end is taken from the germline J gene. The V gene's germline CDR1 is NSQYPW and CDR2 LRSPGD (reference sequence). Between the trimmed V and J ends, which lost 1 base and 2 bases, there was a span of 7 bases. The CDR3 covers 14 residues.